The source of this TCR beta chain is a study of blood T cell repertoires in COVID-19 (dated by TCRdb to 2020 to 2022). Some background on the complete study: Samples covering the acute and convalescent phases of COVID-19 were provided by collaborators in the United States, Italy and Spain. The repertoires were made available in a free public database intended to serve as a resource for research on the immune response to SARS-CoV-2. The prospective study material was composed of cDNA or gDNA derived from T cells, B-cell-depleted T cells, or PBMCs. HLA class I and class II types, where available, came from metadata supplied by the sample provider rather than from assay-based typing. A de-identified subject ID, COVID-19 status, age in years and sex were almost always included in the sample metadata. The samples were drawn from two sources: the first 160 participants of the ongoing ImmuneRACE study, and some 1,300 subjects contributed by 6 global collaborators. Subjects who had been exposed to COVID-19, were actively infected with it, or had recovered from it provided the deeply sampled blood TCRbeta repertoires that made up the dataset. Summary of the overall study and its limitations: The amount of clinical and demographic metadata varied by source and participant and was provided uncurated.

Whole blood was collected in K2EDTA tubes by collaborating institutions according to the institutions' own protocols. For TCRbeta analysis, collaborators shipped samples as frozen whole blood, isolated PBMCs, or DNA extracted from either of those sample types. TCRbeta CDR3 regions were amplified from genomic DNA by means of the immunoSEQ Assay, a bias-controlled multiplex PCR. Turning to the authors' computational methods: The number of nucleated cells in each sample was estimated by amplification of reference gene primers within the assay. Sequence reads were collapsed and filtered to measure the absolute abundance of every unique TCRbeta CDR3 rearrangement. For each sample, productive Simpson clonality was calculated as the square root of Simpson's diversity index across productive rearrangements. TCRdb obtained this table from immuneACCESS and retained in-frame rearrangements with V and J assigned. These tables miss some clones; where compared with another copy, unresolved V genes account for less than half of the shortfall, and the remainder is unexplained. V and J calls and clone size are as listed in that table; D and trimming were resolved from the DNA. Counted in this sample were approximately 46,000 clones; about 83% of them appeared once. The biggest ten clones account for under 15% of the sample.

With regard to this clone: This receptor's antigen is unknown. Base qualities are not at hand, and no much larger clone is one base apart.

Relative to germline, V is missing 3 bases and J is missing 3 bases, with 1 base of the junction outside any gene match. CDR1 and CDR2 are drawn from the germline V gene (reference sequence): MNHEY, SMNVEV. There are 13 amino acids in the CDR3, from cysteine to phenylalanine inclusive. Here the CDR3 DNA is all that survives: 39 bases in frame from base 1. The sample comprised peripheral blood. The V and J genes are TRBV27 and TRBJ2-7; 8 bases in between match TRBD1. The TCR originated in a human donor in a cohort sampled during active COVID-19. In nucleotides, the sequence is TGTGCCAGCAGTTTTACAGGGGGCTACGAGCAGTACTTC. Translated, it reads CASSFTGGYEQYF.